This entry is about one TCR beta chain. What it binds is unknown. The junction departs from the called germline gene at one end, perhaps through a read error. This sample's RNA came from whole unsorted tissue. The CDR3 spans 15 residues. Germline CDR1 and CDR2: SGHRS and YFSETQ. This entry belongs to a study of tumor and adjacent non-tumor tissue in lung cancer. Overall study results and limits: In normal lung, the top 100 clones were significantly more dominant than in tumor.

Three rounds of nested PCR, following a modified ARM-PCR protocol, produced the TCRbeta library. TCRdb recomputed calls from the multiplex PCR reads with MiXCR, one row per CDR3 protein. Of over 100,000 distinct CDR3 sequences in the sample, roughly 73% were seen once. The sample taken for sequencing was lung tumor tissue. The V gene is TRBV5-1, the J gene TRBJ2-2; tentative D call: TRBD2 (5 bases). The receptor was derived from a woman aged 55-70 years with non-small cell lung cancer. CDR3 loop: CANSFGSAGTGELFF. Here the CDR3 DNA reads TGCGCCAACAGCTTTGGTAGCGCGGGCACCGGGGAGTTGTTTTTT.